The clone carrying this TCR beta chain was counted a few times. These data originate in a study of T cells in Graves' hyperthyroidism and ophthalmopathy. Amplification of TCR beta CDR3 regions was performed using RNA transcripts as template. Using the HTBI primer set, a first-round RT-PCR was run on the TCR CDR3. TCRdb used MiXCR to reprocess the multiplex PCR reads, holding one entry per CDR3 protein. The table has over 120,000 distinct CDR3 sequences, approximately 20% seen once. V trimming: 4 bases; J trimming: 6 bases; junction bases outside the gene matches: 6. This CDR3 contains 14 residues. In germline, CDR1 is MNHNS, CDR2 SASEGT.

The receptor's source is a woman aged 45 to 65 with Graves' hyperthyroidism that later progressed to Graves' ophthalmopathy. Sequences were obtained from blood. The chain carries TRBV6-1 and TRBJ2-7, with TRBD2 identical over 10 bases. The CDR3 DNA sequence: TGTGCCAGCAGTGGGGGGATAGCGGGAGGCGAGCAGTACTTC. Protein product: CASSGGIAGGEQYF.